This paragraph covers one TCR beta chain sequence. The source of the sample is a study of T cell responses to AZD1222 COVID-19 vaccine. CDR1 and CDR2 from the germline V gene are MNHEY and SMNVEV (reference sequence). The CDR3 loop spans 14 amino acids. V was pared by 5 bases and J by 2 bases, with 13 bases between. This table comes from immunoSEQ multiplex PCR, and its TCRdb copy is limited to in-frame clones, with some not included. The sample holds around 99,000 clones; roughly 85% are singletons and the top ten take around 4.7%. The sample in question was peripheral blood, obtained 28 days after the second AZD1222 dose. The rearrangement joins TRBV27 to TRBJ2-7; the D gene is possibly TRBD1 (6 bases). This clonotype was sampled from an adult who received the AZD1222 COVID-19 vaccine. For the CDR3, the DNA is TGTGCCAGCAGTGAACAGGGAATGGCCTACGAGCAGTACTTC. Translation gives CASSEQGMAYEQYF.